The source of this T cell receptor beta chain is a study of blood T cell repertoires in COVID-19. Study summary: COVID-19 samples collected from the United States, Italy and Spain covered acute and convalescent phases.

The CDR3 is 15 residues long. Trimming pared 4 bases from V and 3 bases from J, leaving 15 bases between. The germline CDR1 and CDR2 sequences are MNHEY and SVGEGT. Per the authors' pipeline: Amplifying reference gene primers gave estimates of nucleated cell counts. Measured with immunoSEQ multiplex PCR; TCRdb has only the in-frame clones, and not every one. The V and J calls and clone size come from that table; D and trimming were worked out from the DNA. This table holds approximately 83,000 clones, around four fifths found once. The clonotype comes from a man aged 45 to 65 with acute or convalescent COVID-19. The chain couples TRBV6-2 or TRBV6-3 to TRBJ2-5; perhaps TRBD2 as D (6 bases). Sequencing used peripheral blood. The CDR3 coding sequence is TGTGCCAGCAGTTCCGGAGGTGCGGGGAAAGAGACCCAGTACTTC. It encodes CASSSGGAGKETQYF.